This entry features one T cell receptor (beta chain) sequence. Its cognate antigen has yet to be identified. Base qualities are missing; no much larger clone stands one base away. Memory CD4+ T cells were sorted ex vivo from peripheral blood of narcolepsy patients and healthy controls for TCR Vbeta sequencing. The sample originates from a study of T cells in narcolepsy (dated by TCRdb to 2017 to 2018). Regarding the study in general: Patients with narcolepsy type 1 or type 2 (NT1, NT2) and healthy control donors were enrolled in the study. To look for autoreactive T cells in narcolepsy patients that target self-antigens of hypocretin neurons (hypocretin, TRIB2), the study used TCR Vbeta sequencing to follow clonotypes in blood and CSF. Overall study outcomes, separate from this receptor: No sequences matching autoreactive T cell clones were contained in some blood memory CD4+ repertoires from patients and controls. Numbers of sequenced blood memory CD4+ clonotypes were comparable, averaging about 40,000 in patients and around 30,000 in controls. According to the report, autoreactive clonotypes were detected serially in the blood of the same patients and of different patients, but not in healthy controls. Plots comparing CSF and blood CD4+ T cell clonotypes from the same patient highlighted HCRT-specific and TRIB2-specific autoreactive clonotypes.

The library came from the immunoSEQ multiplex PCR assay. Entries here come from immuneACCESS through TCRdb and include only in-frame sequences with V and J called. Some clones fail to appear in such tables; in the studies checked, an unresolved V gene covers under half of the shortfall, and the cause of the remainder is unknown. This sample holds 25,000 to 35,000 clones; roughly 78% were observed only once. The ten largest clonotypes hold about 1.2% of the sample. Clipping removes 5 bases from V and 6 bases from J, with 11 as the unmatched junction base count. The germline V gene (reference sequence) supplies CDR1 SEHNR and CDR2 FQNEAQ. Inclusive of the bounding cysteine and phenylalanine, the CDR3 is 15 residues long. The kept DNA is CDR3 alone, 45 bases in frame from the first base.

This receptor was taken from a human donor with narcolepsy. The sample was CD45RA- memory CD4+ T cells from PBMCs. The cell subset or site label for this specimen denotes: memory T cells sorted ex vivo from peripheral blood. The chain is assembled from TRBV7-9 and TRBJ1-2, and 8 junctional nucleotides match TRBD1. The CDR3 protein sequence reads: CASSPRTGGPNGYTF. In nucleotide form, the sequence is TGTGCCAGCAGCCCCAGAACAGGGGGACCGAATGGCTACACCTTC.